The entry below describes one TCR beta chain. With random hexamers, about 0.5 to 1 ug RNA was reverse transcribed. TCRdb re-called the immunoSEQ multiplex PCR reads through MiXCR, storing one row per CDR3 protein. The sample consists of fewer than 250,000 distinct CDR3 sequences, 80% to 95% of them appearing once. This specimen comes from a study of CD8 T cells in Susac syndrome. Sequenced: CD8+ T cells from PBMCs. The source of this sequence is a human donor with multiple sclerosis.

The CDR3 nucleotides read TGCAGCGCCCTCGACAGTTTTAATGAAAAACTGTTTTTT. Translation: CSALDSFNEKLFF. The chain combines TRBV29-1 with TRBJ1-4; tentative D call: TRBD1 (5 bases). Trimming removed 7 bases from V and 4 bases from J, with 13 bases in between. CDR1 is SQVTM, CDR2 ANQGSEA, per germline. This CDR3 has 13 amino acids.